Presented here are 13 T cell receptor beta chains from one specimen sequenced in a study of PD-1 blockade in classical Hodgkin lymphoma (dated by TCRdb to 2019 to 2021). The meaning of the sample's time point label: cycle 1 day 1 (C1D1), immediately before nivolumab initiation. Every trial patient had relapsed after autologous stem cell transplantation, and cohorts A, B and C differed in prior brentuximab vedotin exposure. CD4+ T cells were purified from thawed PBMCs by magnetic negative selection with a Miltenyi CD4+ T cell isolation kit. The library was built by means of the immunoSEQ multiplex PCR assay. The table comes from immuneACCESS by way of TCRdb, which keeps in-frame sequences with V and J called. Part of the clones is missing from these tables; in studies checked, under half for an unresolved V gene and the rest for unknown reasons. The sample has about 16,000 clones on record, 85% of them singletons. 1% of the sample comes from the top ten.

The sequenced sample was CD4+ T cells from blood, obtained at baseline. The receptors originated from a human donor with classical Hodgkin lymphoma.

This clone was found once. The rearrangement joins TRBV30 to TRBJ2-4; D gene uncertain. Germline V CDR1 and CDR2: GTSNPN, SVGIG (reference sequence). The V and J ends lost 5 bases and 5 bases respectively, with 7 bases between them. CDR3 length equals 11 residues. CDR3 DNA sequence: TGTGCCTGGGACAAACAAAACATTCAGTACTTC. Its translation: CAWDKQNIQYF.

With respect to this clone: The junction does not match germline at one end; this may be a read error. V and J are TRBV5-1 and TRBJ1-1; D uncertain. This CDR3 spans 12 amino acids. Germline CDR1 SGHRS, CDR2 YFSETQ. The CDR3 coding sequence is TGCGCCAGCAGGTTGGTGAACACTGAAGCTTTCTTT. It yields the protein CASRLVNTEAFF.

The genes are TRBV19 and TRBJ2-5; D gene unclear. CDR3 length equals 14 residues. The V end lost 3 bases, the J end lost 2 bases, and 10 bases lay between the germline ends. Germline V gene data show CDR1 as LNHDA and CDR2 as SQIVND (reference sequence). In DNA, the CDR3 is TGTGCCAGTAGTATTAGGGCCGTACAAGAGACCCAGTACTTC. It encodes CASSIRAVQETQYF. Based on the CDR3 plus reference TRBV19 and TRBJ2-5, the full variable domain is DGGITQSPKYLFRKEGQNVTLSCEQNLNHDAMYWYRQDPGQGLRLIYYSQIVNDFQKGDIAEGYSVSREKKESFPLTVTSAQKNPTAFYLCASSIRAVQETQYFGPGTRLLVL.

The rearrangement uses TRBV5-6 and TRBJ1-5; 9 bases map to TRBD1. V trimming: 4 bases; J trimming: 5 bases; junction bases outside the gene matches: 4. The CDR3 covers 14 residues. The germline V gene has CDR1 SGHDT and CDR2 YYEEEE. In nucleotides, the CDR3 is TGTGCCAGCAGCCCTACAGGGGGCGATCAGCCCCAGCATTTT. Translation gives CASSPTGGDQPQHF. Looking up the rest from reference TRBV5-6 and TRBJ1-5 gives the full variable domain: DAGVTQSPTHLIKTRGQQVTLRCSPKSGHDTVSWYQQALGQGPQFIFQYYEEEERQRGNFPDRFSGHQFPNYSSELNVNALLLGDSALYLCASSPTGGDQPQHFGDGTRLSIL.

The V gene is TRBV7-3, the J gene TRBJ2-1, with D tentatively TRBD2 (5 bases). V was cut by 2 bases and J by 4 bases, with 12 bases left in between. The CDR3 is 15 amino acids. Germline assignment: CDR1 SGHTA and CDR2 FQGTGA. The chain's CDR3 is CASSLLPGKYNEQFF. The CDR3 coding sequence is TGTGCCAGCAGCTTATTACCGGGGAAGTACAATGAGCAGTTCTTC.

The J gene is TRBJ1-1, the V gene TRBV18; D call uncertain. Germline CDR1 is KGHSH and CDR2 is LQKENI. The V and J ends lost 3 bases and 0 bases respectively, with 5 bases between them. This CDR3 has 13 amino acids. CDR3: CASSPDLNTEAFF. The CDR3 bases are TGTGCCAGCTCACCGGATCTGAACACTGAAGCTTTCTTT. Combining the CDR3 with reference TRBV18 and TRBJ1-1 gives the whole variable domain NAGVMQNPRHLVRRRGQEARLRCSPMKGHSHVYWYRQLPEEGLKFMVYLQKENIIDESGMPKERFSAEFPKEGPSILRIQQVVRGDSAAYFCASSPDLNTEAFFGQGTRLTVV.

J is TRBJ1-4 and V is TRBV5-4; 7 positions match TRBD1. CDR3 length equals 14 residues. The germline gives CDR1 SGHNT, CDR2 YYREEE (reference sequence). The V segment lost 5 bases and the J segment 4 bases; nucleotides outside the gene matches: 5. The DNA for the CDR3 is TGTGCCAGCAGTTCGGGACAGAGTAATGAAAAACTGTTTTTT. Protein: CASSSGQSNEKLFF. Full variable domain (remainder filled in from reference TRBV5-4 and TRBJ1-4): ETGVTQSPTHLIKTRGQQVTLRCSSQSGHNTVSWYQQALGQGPQFIFQYYREEENGRGNFPPRFSGLQFPNYSSELNVNALELDDSALYLCASSSGQSNEKLFFGSGTQLSVL.

V gene TRBV30 combines with J gene TRBJ2-7; D is unresolved. The CDR3 totals 15 residues. V lost 2 bases and J lost 3, with 17 bases in between. Germline V gives CDR1 GTSNPN, CDR2 SVGIG (reference sequence). CDR3 in DNA: TGTGCCTGGAGTATAGGGCCCCCTGCTCGCTACGAGCAGTACTTC. Encoded protein: CAWSIGPPARYEQYF.

This chain uses TRBV12-1 with TRBJ2-5; TRBD1, as called in the table, went unchecked against the DNA. TRBV12-1 is given as a pseudogene. The CDR3 has 15 amino acids. The CDR3 DNA is TGTGCCAGCAGCTTTGCGGGACAATTCCAAGAGACCCAGTACTTC. Its translation is CASSFAGQFQETQYF.

The genes are TRBV28 and TRBJ2-1; the match to TRBD1 covers 7 bases. The CDR3 runs to 14 residues. In germline, CDR1 is MDHEN, CDR2 SYDVKM. V was pared by 5 bases and J by 6 bases, with 7 bases of the junction left unmatched. This chain's CDR3 is CASSPLTGPNEQFF. DNA of the CDR3: TGTGCCAGCAGTCCCTTGACAGGGCCCAATGAGCAGTTCTTC.

The chain is built from TRBV6-6 and TRBJ2-3; D not certain. CDR3 length: 12 residues. The germline gives CDR1 MNHNY, CDR2 SVGAGI (reference sequence). V was shortened by 3 bases and J by 5 bases, with 6 bases between the two germline ends. The CDR3 reads CASSYSLDTQYF. CDR3 in DNA: TGTGCCAGCAGTTATAGCCTAGATACGCAGTATTTT.

The chain couples TRBV5-4 to TRBJ2-3, with 9 bases aligning to TRBD1. The V segment lost 3 bases and the J segment 4 bases; nucleotides outside the gene matches: 6. The CDR3 is 15 amino acids. The germline V gene has CDR1 SGHNT and CDR2 YYREEE (reference sequence). CDR3 protein: CASSYQQGAADTQYF. Written as DNA, the CDR3 is TGTGCCAGCAGCTACCAACAGGGGGCAGCAGATACGCAGTATTTT.

Only one count was recorded for this clone. The CDR3 DNA reads TGTGCCAGCAGCTTAGTTGGTGCCTCGGGCTACAATGAGCAGTTCTTC. Protein: CASSLVGASGYNEQFF. The chain is built from TRBV7-2 and TRBJ2-1; D is uncertain. The ends were cut back, 1 base at V and 3 bases at J, with 13 bases in the middle. Germline V CDR1 and CDR2: SGHTA, FQGNSA. The CDR3 sequence is 16 residues long.